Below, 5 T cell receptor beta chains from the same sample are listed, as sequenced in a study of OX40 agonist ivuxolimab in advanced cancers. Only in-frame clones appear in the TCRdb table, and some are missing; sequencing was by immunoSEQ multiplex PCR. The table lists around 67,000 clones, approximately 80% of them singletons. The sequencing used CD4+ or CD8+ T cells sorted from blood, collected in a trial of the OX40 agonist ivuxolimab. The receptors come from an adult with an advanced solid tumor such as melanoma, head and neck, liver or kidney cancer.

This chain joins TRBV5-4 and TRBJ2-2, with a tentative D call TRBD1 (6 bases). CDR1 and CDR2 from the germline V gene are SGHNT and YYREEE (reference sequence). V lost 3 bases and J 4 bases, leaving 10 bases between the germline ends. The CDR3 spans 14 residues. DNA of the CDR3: TGTGCCAGCAGCTGGGGACACTCCACCGGGGAGCTGTTTTTT. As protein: CASSWGHSTGELFF. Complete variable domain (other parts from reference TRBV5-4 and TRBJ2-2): ETGVTQSPTHLIKTRGQQVTLRCSSQSGHNTVSWYQQALGQGPQFIFQYYREEENGRGNFPPRFSGLQFPNYSSELNVNALELDDSALYLCASSWGHSTGELFFGEGSRLTVL.

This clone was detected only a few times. The CDR3 here is CSVGQGAGGANVLTF. DNA of the CDR3: TGCAGCGTTGGACAGGGGGCTGGTGGGGCCAACGTCCTGACTTTC. The genes are TRBV29-1 and TRBJ2-6; TRBD1 matches at 10 bases. This CDR3 comprises 15 residues. Germline V gene sequence: CDR1 SQVTM, CDR2 ANQGSEA. V shed 4 bases, J shed 3 bases, and the junction held 3 bases outside the gene matches.

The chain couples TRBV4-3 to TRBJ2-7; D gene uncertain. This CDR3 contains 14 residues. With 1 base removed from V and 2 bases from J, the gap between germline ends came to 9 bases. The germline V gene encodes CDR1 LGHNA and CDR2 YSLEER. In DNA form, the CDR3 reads TGCGCCAGCAGCCAAGGTCAGGAAACCTACGAGCAGTACTTC. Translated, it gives CASSQGQETYEQYF.

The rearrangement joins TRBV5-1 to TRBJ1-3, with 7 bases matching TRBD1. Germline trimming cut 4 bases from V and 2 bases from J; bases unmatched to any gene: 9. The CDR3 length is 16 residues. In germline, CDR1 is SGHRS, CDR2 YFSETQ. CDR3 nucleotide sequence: TGCGCCAGCAGCCCAACAGGGGTTGGGGCTGGAAACACCATATATTTT. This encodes CASSPTGVGAGNTIYF.

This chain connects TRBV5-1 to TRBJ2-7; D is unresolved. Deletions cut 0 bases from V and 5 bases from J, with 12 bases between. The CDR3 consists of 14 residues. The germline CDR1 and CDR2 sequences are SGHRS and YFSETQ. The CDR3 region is CASSLATALHEQYF. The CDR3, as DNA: TGCGCCAGCAGCTTGGCAACCGCTCTCCACGAGCAGTACTTC. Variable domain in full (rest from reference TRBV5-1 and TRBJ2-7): KAGVTQTPRYLIKTRGQQVTLSCSPISGHRSVSWYQQTPGQGLQFLFEYFSETQRNKGNFPGRFSGRQFSNSRSEMNVSTLELGDSALYLCASSLATALHEQYFGPGTRLTVT.